This T cell receptor beta chain was documented in a study of T cell changes during pregnancy in multiple sclerosis. There are 14 residues in the CDR3. CDR1 and CDR2 from the germline V gene are MNHEY and SVGAGI. The V segment lost 6 bases and the J segment 5 bases; nucleotides outside the gene matches: 10. Clones were sequenced by immunoSEQ multiplex PCR, and TCRdb holds only the in-frame ones, with some missing. The repertoire holds approximately 50,000 clones, with approximately 92% as singletons. The starting material was CD4+ T cells from peripheral blood mononuclear cells, obtained after pregnancy. The sequence was collected from a female donor with multiple sclerosis, enrolled in a pregnancy study. The V gene is TRBV6-5, the J gene TRBJ2-7, with 7 bases that match TRBD1. Written as DNA, the CDR3 is TGTGCCAGCAGCCTCCTGACAGGGATCAACGAGCAGTACTTC. This gives the protein CASSLLTGINEQYF.